This T cell receptor (beta chain) was recovered during a study of glioma-infiltrating T cells after dendritic cell vaccination. The CDR3 extends over 13 amino acids. The junction had 5 bases not matched to a gene; V was cut back by 5 bases and J by 5 bases. Germline CDR1 and CDR2: SGHRS and YFSETQ. As to time point: after dendritic cell vaccination, including at tumor progression/relapse. Amplification used 60 V beta primers and 13 J beta primers. Sequenced by immunoSEQ multiplex PCR; TCRdb stores in-frame clones only, minus some. This repertoire shows more than 95,000 clones, about 90% found once; its top ten account for 2.5% to 3.5%.

The sequenced sample was blood, obtained after dendritic cell vaccination. The J gene is TRBJ2-5, the V gene TRBV5-1; 8 nucleotides align to TRBD2. The TCR was taken from a human donor with glioblastoma. The CDR3 loop reads CASRSGRGETQYF. Written as DNA, the CDR3 is TGCGCCAGCAGGAGCGGGAGAGGCGAGACCCAGTACTTC.